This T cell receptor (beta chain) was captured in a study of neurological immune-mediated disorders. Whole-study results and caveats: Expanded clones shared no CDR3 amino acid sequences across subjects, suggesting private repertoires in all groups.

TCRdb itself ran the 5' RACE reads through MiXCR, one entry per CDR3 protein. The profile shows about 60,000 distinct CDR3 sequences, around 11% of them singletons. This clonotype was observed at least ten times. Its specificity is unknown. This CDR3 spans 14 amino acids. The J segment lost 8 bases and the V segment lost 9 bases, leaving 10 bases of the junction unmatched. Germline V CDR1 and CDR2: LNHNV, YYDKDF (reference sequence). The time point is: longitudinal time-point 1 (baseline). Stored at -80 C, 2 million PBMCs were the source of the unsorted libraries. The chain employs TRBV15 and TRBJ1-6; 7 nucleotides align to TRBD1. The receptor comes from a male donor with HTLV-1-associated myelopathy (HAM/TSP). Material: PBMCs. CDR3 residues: CATTGDLGHSPLHF. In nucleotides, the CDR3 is TGTGCCACTACAGGGGATCTGGGGCATTCACCCCTCCACTTT.